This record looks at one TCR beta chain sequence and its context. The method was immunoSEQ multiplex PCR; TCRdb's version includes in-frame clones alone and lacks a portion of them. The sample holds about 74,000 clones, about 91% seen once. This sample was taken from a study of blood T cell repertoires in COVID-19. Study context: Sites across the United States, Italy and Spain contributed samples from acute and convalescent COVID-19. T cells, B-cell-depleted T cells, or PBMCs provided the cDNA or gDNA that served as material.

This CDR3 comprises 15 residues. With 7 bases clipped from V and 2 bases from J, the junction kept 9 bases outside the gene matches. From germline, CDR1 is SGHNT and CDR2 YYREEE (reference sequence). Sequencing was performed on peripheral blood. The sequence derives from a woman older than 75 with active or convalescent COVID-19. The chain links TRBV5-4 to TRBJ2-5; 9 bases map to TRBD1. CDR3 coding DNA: TGTGCCAGCGAGTCCGGACAGGGGAGACAAGAGACCCAGTACTTC. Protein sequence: CASESGQGRQETQYF.